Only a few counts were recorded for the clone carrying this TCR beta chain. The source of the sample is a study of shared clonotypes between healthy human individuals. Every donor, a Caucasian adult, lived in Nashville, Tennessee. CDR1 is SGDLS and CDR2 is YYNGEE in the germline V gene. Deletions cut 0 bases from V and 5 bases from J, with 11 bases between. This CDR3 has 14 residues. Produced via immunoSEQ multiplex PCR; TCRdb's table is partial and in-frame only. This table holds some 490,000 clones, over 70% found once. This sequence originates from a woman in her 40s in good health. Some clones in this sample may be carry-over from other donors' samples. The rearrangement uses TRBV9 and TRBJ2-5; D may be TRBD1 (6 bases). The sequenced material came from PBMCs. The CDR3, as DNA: TGTGCCAGCAGCGTAGGGGGACACGGGGAGACCCAGTACTTC. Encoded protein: CASSVGGHGETQYF.